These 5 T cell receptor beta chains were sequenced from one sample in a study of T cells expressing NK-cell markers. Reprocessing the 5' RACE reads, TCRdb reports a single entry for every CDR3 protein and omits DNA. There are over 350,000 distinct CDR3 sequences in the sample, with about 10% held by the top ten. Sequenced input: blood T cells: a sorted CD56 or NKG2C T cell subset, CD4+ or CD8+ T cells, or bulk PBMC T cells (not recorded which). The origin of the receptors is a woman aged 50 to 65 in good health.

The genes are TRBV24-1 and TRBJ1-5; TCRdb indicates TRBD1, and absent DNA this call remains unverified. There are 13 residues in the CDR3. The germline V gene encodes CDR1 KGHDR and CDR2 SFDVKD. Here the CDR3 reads CATSNGGNQPQHF.

The CDR3 sequence: CSVTGGSNYGYTF. This chain uses TRBV29-1 with TRBJ1-2; the D call of TRBD1 rests on TCRdb alone, since no DNA is present to check it. This CDR3 spans 13 amino acids. Germline CDR1 reads SQVTM; CDR2 reads ANQGSEA.

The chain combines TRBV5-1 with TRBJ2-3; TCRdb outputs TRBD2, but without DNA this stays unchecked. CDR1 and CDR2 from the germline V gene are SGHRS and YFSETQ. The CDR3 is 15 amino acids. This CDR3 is CASSRGGLGADTQYF. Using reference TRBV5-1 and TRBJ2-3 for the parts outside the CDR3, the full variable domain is KAGVTQTPRYLIKTRGQQVTLSCSPISGHRSVSWYQQTPGQGLQFLFEYFSETQRNKGNFPGRFSGRQFSNSRSEMNVSTLELGDSALYLCASSRGGLGADTQYFGPGTRLTVL.

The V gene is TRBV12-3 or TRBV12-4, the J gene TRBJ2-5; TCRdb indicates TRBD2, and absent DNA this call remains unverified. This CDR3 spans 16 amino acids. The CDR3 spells CASSLLGKRAQETQYF.

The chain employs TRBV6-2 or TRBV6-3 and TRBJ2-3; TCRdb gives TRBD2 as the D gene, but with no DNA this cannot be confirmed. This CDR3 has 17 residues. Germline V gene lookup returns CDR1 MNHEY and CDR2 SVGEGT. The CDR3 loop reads CASSLAEDVYSTDTQYF.